Included here is one TCR beta chain sequence, with context. The target antigen is unknown. This entry belongs to a study of Ad26.COV2.S vaccination and SARS-CoV-2 variants. For the study at large: Administration of Ad26.COV2.S was intramuscular, either once or twice 56 days apart.

Study-level findings and limits: After vaccination, reports described spike-specific CD8+ and CD4+ T cell responses as showing substantial breadth.

The CDR3 covers 13 residues. The germline gives CDR1 LNHDA, CDR2 SQIVND (reference sequence). V shed 1 base and J shed 8 bases, with 9 bases lying between them. Treatment in this sample: around 19 received Ad26.COV2.S at low or high dose, single or two shots; 5 received placebo; per-sample allocation not given. Sampling occurred on day 63 after the first vaccine or placebo injection. At a Boston site, the person donating was an adult of 18-55 years. Libraries were prepared by immunoSEQ multiplex PCR; TCRdb keeps only in-frame clonotypes and omits some of them. The sample holds roughly 380,000 clones, 70% to 90% seen once.

This TCR was recovered from a person between 18 and 60 years old who received the Ad26.COV2.S COVID-19 vaccine or a placebo. The V and J genes are TRBV19 and TRBJ2-1; TRBD1 might be the D (6 bases). The source material was peripheral blood, sampled in a trial of Ad26.COV2.S vaccine versus placebo. The CDR3 coding sequence is TGTGCCAGTAGTATAGTCAGGGGATATGAGCAGTTCTTC. Protein sequence: CASSIVRGYEQFF.